Sequencing of this TCR beta chain was carried out in a study of blood T cell repertoires in COVID-19. Study-level information: Sites in the United States, Italy and Spain provided acute and convalescent COVID-19 samples. Sample material is recorded as cDNA or gDNA derived from T cells, B-cell-depleted T cells, or PBMCs.

Authors' analysis steps: Reference gene primer amplification yielded estimated nucleated cell counts. Method: immunoSEQ multiplex PCR; TCRdb's copy keeps in-frame clones and lacks some. D and trimming were read from the DNA, whereas the V and J calls and clone size are those reported in that table. The table lists around 59,000 clones, 70% to 85% of them singletons, with roughly 12% in the top ten. Germline CDR1 WSHSY, CDR2 SAAADI. This CDR3 is built from 15 residues. V gave up 0 bases and J gave up 4 bases; unmatched junction bases: 5. The chain is built from TRBV10-2 and TRBJ1-2; 7 bases map to TRBD1. The TCR was taken from an older man with acute or convalescent COVID-19. The sequencing sample was made of peripheral blood. CDR3: CASSESGGGGYGYTF. In nucleotides, the CDR3 is TGCGCCAGCAGTGAGTCAGGAGGGGGCGGCTATGGCTACACCTTC.